These 10 T cell receptor beta chains were sequenced from one sample in a study of T-cell reconstitution after alpha-beta-depleted transplantation in children. Molecular barcoding with unique molecular identifiers was used for the TCRbeta library. TCRdb redid the calling of the PCR reads with MiXCR, one entry per CDR3 protein. The sample has approximately 980,000 distinct CDR3 sequences, about 29% seen once. Sequenced material: PBMCs, mostly from graft donor cells, taken 360 days after TCRalphabeta/CD19-depleted stem cell transplant. The receptors were gathered from a boy younger than two who had a stem cell transplant for SCID, so the T cells may come from the graft donor.

This chain links TRBV10-3 with TRBJ2-7; D not resolved. CDR1 and CDR2 (germline): ENHRY, SYGVKD. Trimming pared 0 bases from V and 0 bases from J, leaving 6 bases between. This CDR3 is built from 14 residues. The CDR3 sequence is CAISESKYSYEQYF. CDR3 DNA: TGTGCCATCAGTGAGTCTAAGTACTCCTACGAGCAGTACTTC.

This clonotype was counted between two and nine times. The chain has TRBV12-3 or TRBV12-4 and TRBJ1-2, with D uncertain. The CDR3 consists of 13 residues. Trimming left V 5 bases short and J 10 bases short, with 17 bases between. CDR3 in DNA: TGTGCCAGCAGTGCCTCACCGGATCGACCCTACACCTTC. Amino acids: CASSASPDRPYTF.

This clonotype has a handful of counts. The chain combines TRBV5-1 with TRBJ2-5; 14 bases are shared with TRBD2. Germline CDR1 reads SGHRS; CDR2 reads YFSETQ. Germline trimming cut 4 bases from V and 1 base from J; bases unmatched to any gene: 3. The CDR3 contains 16 residues. CDR3 nucleotides: TGCGCCAGCAGCATAGGGACTAGCGGGGGCCAAGAGACCCAGTACTTC. The encoded protein is CASSIGTSGGQETQYF.

A few counts support this clonotype. The chain uses TRBV2 and TRBJ2-7; D unresolved. The CDR3 extends over 13 amino acids. V was clipped by 6 bases and J by 1 base, with 10 bases between them. Germline CDR1 SNHLY, CDR2 FYNNEI. CDR3 nucleotide sequence: TGTGCCAGCAGACACACGATTTCCTACGAGCAGTACTTC. Translating gives CASRHTISYEQYF. Variable domain in full (rest from reference TRBV2 and TRBJ2-7): EPEVTQTPSHQVTQMGQEVILRCVPISNHLYFYWYRQILGQKVEFLVSFYNNEISEKSEIFDDQFSVERPDGSNFTLKIRSTKLEDSAMYFCASRHTISYEQYFGPGTRLTVT.

The chain has TRBV5-6 and TRBJ1-1, with D possibly TRBD1 on 6 matching bases. Germline V lookup: CDR1 SGHDT, CDR2 YYEEEE. V was pared by 1 base and J by 0 bases, with 13 bases between. This CDR3 comprises 16 residues. This chain's CDR3 is CASSLLTGQMNTEAFF. CDR3 DNA sequence: TGTGCCAGCAGCTTGCTTACGGGACAAATGAACACTGAAGCTTTCTTT.

There are a few counts of this clonotype. The gene calls are TRBV5-1 and TRBJ2-3; D not certain. Trimming pared 0 bases from V and 9 bases from J, leaving 11 bases between. CDR1 is SGHRS and CDR2 is YFSETQ in the germline V gene. The CDR3 totals 13 residues. The CDR3 loop is CASSLGEAPTQYF. The CDR3 nucleotides are TGCGCCAGCAGCTTGGGGGAAGCGCCCACGCAGTATTTT.

This clonotype was observed a few times. J is TRBJ2-7 and V is TRBV20-1; D remains unclear. CDR1 is DFQATT and CDR2 is SNEGSKA in the germline V gene (reference sequence). This CDR3 region has 13 residues. The germline V and J ends were trimmed by 0 bases and 6 bases, with 12 bases remaining between them. CDR3 in DNA: TGCAGTGCTAGAGAAGACCCCCGGTTCGAGCAGTACTTC. It is translated as CSAREDPRFEQYF.

V usage is TRBV29-1 and J usage is TRBJ2-1; D not certain. CDR3 length equals 16 residues. V lost 0 bases and J lost 0, with 12 bases in between. The V gene's germline CDR1 is SQVTM and CDR2 ANQGSEA. The CDR3 nucleotides are TGCAGCGTTGAAGATCTTCGGGTAAGCTCCTACAATGAGCAGTTCTTC. As protein: CSVEDLRVSSYNEQFF.

This clonotype was counted ten times or more. V usage is TRBV18 and J usage is TRBJ2-5; D is unresolved. CDR1 is KGHSH, CDR2 LQKENI, per germline. The CDR3 runs 15 residues. Trimming left V 2 bases short and J 4 bases short, with 14 bases between. CDR3 in amino acids: CASSPVSLQGETQYF. In DNA, the CDR3 is TGTGCCAGCTCACCAGTCAGCTTACAAGGAGAGACCCAGTACTTC.

This clonotype has just one count. The CDR3 nucleotides read TGTGCCAGCAGCGTCCAGGTATCCTCCTACGAGCAGTACTTC. This encodes CASSVQVSSYEQYF. The genes are TRBV9 and TRBJ2-7, with D unresolved. The ends were cut back, 2 bases at V and 0 bases at J, with 9 bases in the middle. The CDR3 extends over 14 amino acids. Germline V gene data show CDR1 as SGDLS and CDR2 as YYNGEE.